The sequence of this TCR beta chain was determined in a study of T cells in localized non-small cell lung cancer (dated by TCRdb to 2020 to 2022). General notes on the study: The study analyzed T cell repertoires of about 230 early-stage NSCLC patients, comparing tumors and uninvolved tumor-adjacent lungs. The cohort consisted of about 240 treatment-naive NSCLC patients whose localized lung tumors had been resected. Of the NSCLC patients, approximately 130 were male and approximately 100 were female, and the mean age was about 69 years.

A note on this clone: No antigen is known for it. One base away there is no much larger clone; base qualities are not given.

TCR beta CDR3 regions were sequenced from DNA using the immunoSEQ Assay. The authors' analysis ran thus. T cell density was computed as TCR beta template counts normalized to usable DNA estimated by amplifying housekeeping genes. Using the preseqR package, richness was estimated by extrapolating to 120,000 templates for tissue samples and 400,000 templates for PBMC samples. Clonality was taken to be one minus Pielou's evenness. To identify tissue-enriched TCRs, differential abundance testing was run on productive amino-acid clonotypes with a minimum total count of 5 and an alpha of 0.1. The Jaccard Index and the Morisita Overlap Index were used to measure how much the repertoires overlapped between compartments. GLIPH clustered TCR beta CDR3s with public tetramer-defined viral CDR3s; viral motifs required at least three viral sequences plus V-gene enrichment. The immuneACCESS repertoire file appears here via TCRdb, limited to in-frame rearrangements. These files lack a portion of the clones; in checked studies, under half of the deficit traces to unresolved V genes, and the cause of the others is not known. V and J calls and clone size follow that table, whereas D and trimming were derived from the DNA. Here the sample has 20,000 to 30,000 clones; less than 90% occur a single time. Roughly 13% of the sample is held by the ten biggest clonotypes.

Broad study findings and their caveats: Uninvolved tumor-adjacent lung showed the highest T cell clonality, higher than tumor, which suggests more focused antigenic responses in the uninvolved tumor-adjacent lung. Of the top 100 tumor clones, a median of roughly 60 were detected in paired uninvolved adjacent lung; 28 were also among that lung's top 100. Because the study design was exploratory, TCR variables were selected using unadjusted p-values without false-discovery rate correction. Higher blood T cell density associated with longer overall survival, while higher adjacent-lung clonality associated with shorter survival. Because multi-region sequencing of the tumors was not done, intratumor heterogeneity could not be ruled out.

At diagnosis, peripheral blood, uninvolved tumor-adjacent lung and tumor were collected and stored as a combination of fresh-frozen and FFPE material. For TCR repertoire profiling, blood samples were analyzed in the form of peripheral blood mononuclear cells. This sequence originates from a female donor aged 60 or older with stage I lung adenocarcinoma. Sequences were derived from peripheral blood, sampled before any cancer treatment.

DNA sequence: TGTGCCAGCAGTCGATCTAGGACTGAAAAAGAGACCCAGTACTTC. Its translation reads: CASSRSRTEKETQYF. The rearrangement joined TRBV7-2 to TRBJ2-5; a weak D assignment points to TRBD2 (5 bases agree). CDR1 and CDR2 are drawn from the germline V gene: SGHTA, FQGNSA. The CDR3, cysteine through phenylalanine, is 15 amino acids long. Only the CDR3 DNA stays, 45 bases, in frame from base 1. V is reduced by 6 bases and J by 3 bases, leaving a spacing of 17 bases between them.